This T cell receptor beta chain emerged from a study of T cells in Graves' hyperthyroidism and ophthalmopathy. Study-level points and caveats: A 13 V-J model separated ophthalmopathy from stable hyperthyroidism.

Ophthalmopathy patients had moderate-to-severe active disease, CAS ≥3, NOSPECS ≥4, and disease duration under 3 months. Clinical symptoms, serum thyroxine and TRAb, thyroid ultrasound and orbital computed tomography were used for the diagnoses. Germline V gene data show CDR1 as MNHNS and CDR2 as SASEGT. The germline V and J ends were trimmed by 5 bases and 2 bases, with 12 bases remaining between them. This CDR3 is built from 14 residues. This clonotype has at least ten counts. The antigen remains unidentified. Amplified TCR beta CDR3 regions came from RNA transcripts. Using the HTBI primer set, a first-round RT-PCR was run on the TCR CDR3. Each CDR3 protein gets one entry after TCRdb re-called the multiplex PCR reads with MiXCR. The sample holds approximately 570,000 distinct CDR3 sequences, around 20% seen once.

Sequencing input: blood. The chain employs TRBV6-1 and TRBJ1-1, with D tentatively TRBD1 (5 bases). The origin of this receptor is a man aged 40-50 years with Graves' ophthalmopathy. DNA of the CDR3: TGTGCCAGCAGTAACCAGGGCTTCAACACTGAAGCTTTCTTT. Its protein is CASSNQGFNTEAFF.